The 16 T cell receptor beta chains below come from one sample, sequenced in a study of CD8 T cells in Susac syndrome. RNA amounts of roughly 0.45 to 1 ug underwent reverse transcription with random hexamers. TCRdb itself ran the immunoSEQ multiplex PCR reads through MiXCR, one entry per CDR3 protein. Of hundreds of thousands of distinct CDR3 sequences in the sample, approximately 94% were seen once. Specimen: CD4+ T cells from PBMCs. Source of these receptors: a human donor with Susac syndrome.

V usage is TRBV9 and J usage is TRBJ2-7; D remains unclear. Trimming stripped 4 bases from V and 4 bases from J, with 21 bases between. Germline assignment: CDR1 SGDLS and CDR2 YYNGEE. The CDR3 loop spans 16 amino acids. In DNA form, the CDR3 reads TGTGCCAGCAGCCCCTCCGGCGGTGCCCTAGGGTACGAGCAGTACTTC. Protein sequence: CASSPSGGALGYEQYF.

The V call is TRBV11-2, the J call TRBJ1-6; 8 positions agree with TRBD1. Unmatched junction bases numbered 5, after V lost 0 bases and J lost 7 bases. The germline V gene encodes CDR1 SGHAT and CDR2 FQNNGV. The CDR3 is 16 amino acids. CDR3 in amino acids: CASSLDQGASNSPLHF. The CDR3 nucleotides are TGTGCCAGCAGCTTAGATCAGGGGGCGTCCAATTCACCCCTCCACTTT.

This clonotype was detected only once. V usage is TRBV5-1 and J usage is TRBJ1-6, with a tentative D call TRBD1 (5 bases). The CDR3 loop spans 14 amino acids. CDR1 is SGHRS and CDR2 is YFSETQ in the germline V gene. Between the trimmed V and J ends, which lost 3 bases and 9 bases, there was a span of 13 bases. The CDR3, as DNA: TGCGCCAGCAGCTGGTCGGCAGGGAGTTCACCCCTCCACTTT. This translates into CASSWSAGSSPLHF. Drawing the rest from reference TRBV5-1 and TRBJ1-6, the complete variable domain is KAGVTQTPRYLIKTRGQQVTLSCSPISGHRSVSWYQQTPGQGLQFLFEYFSETQRNKGNFPGRFSGRQFSNSRSEMNVSTLELGDSALYLCASSWSAGSSPLHFGNGTRLTVT.

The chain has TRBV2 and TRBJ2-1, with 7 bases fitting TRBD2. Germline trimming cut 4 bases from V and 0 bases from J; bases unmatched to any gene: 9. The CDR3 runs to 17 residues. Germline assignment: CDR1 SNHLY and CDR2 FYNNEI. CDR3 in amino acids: CASSAASGFTSYNEQFF. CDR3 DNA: TGTGCCAGCAGTGCGGCTAGCGGCTTTACCTCCTACAATGAGCAGTTCTTC.

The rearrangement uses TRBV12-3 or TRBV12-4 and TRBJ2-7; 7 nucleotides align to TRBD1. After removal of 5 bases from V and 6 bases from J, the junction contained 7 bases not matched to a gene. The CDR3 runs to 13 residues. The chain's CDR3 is CASSPWSGGEQYF. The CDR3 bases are TGTGCCAGCAGTCCCTGGTCAGGGGGCGAGCAGTACTTC.

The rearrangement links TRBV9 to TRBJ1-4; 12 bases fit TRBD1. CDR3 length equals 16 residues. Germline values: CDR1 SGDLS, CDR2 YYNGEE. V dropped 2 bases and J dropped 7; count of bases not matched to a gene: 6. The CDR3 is CASSVGQGAGAEKLFF. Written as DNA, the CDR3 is TGTGCCAGCAGCGTGGGACAGGGGGCAGGGGCTGAAAAACTGTTTTTT.

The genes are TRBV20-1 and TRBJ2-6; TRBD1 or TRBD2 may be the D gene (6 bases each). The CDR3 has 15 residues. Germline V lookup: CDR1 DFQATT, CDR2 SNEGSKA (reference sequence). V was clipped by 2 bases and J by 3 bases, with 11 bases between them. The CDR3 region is CSARSRGRGANVLTF. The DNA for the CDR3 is TGCAGTGCTAGATCACGGGGGCGTGGGGCCAACGTCCTGACTTTC.

CDR3 nucleotides: TGTGCCAGCAGCTTAGGCGGGGGGGACCGGTACTCTGGAAACACCATATATTTT. Protein product: CASSLGGGDRYSGNTIYF. The J gene is TRBJ1-3, the V gene TRBV13; D is possibly TRBD1 (5 bases). Germline lookup yields CDR1 PRHDT and CDR2 FYEKMQ (reference sequence). V lost 0 bases and J lost 0, with 15 bases in between. This CDR3 is 18 amino acids long.

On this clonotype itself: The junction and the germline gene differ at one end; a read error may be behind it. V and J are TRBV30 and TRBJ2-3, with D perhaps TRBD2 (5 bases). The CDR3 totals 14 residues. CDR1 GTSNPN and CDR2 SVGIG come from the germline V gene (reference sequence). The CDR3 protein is CAGSVAPLGDTQYF. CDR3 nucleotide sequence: TGTGCCGGGAGTGTGGCTCCCCTGGGGGATACGCAGTATTTT.

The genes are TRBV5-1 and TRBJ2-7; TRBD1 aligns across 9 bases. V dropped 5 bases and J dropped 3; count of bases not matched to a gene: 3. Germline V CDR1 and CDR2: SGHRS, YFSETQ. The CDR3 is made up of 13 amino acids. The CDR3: CASRPGQGYEQYF. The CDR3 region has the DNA TGCGCCAGCAGACCGGGACAGGGCTACGAGCAGTACTTC.

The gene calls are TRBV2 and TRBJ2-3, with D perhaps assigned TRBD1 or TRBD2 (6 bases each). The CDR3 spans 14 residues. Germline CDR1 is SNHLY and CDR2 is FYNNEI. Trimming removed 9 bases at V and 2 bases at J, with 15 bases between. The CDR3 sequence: CASLGLGATDTQYF. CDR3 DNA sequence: TGTGCCAGTCTGGGACTGGGGGCCACAGATACGCAGTATTTT.

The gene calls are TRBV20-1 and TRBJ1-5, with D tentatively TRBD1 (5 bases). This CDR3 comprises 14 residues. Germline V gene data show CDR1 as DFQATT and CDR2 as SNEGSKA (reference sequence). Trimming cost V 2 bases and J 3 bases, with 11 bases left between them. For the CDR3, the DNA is TGCAGTGCTAGAAACGGGGCAGACAATCAGCCCCAGCATTTT. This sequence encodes CSARNGADNQPQHF.

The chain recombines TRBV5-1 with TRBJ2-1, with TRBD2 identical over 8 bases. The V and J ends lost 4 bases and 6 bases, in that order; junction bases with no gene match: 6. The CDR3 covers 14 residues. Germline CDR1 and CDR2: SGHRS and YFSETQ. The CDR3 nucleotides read TGCGCCAGCAGCCCAGGACTAGCTACCAATGAGCAGTTCTTC. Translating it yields CASSPGLATNEQFF.

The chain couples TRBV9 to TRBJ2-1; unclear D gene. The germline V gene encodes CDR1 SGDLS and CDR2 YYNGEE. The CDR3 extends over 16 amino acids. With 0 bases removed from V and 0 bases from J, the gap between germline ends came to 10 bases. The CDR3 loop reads CASSVAGQSSYNEQFF. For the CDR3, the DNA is TGTGCCAGCAGCGTAGCTGGCCAGAGCTCCTACAATGAGCAGTTCTTC.

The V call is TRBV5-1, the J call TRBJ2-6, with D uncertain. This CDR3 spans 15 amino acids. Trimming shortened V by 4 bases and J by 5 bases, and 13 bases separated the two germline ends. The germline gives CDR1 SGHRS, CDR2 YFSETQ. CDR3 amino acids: CASSPLTERANVLTF. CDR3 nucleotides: TGCGCCAGCAGCCCGCTAACCGAGAGGGCCAACGTCCTGACTTTC.

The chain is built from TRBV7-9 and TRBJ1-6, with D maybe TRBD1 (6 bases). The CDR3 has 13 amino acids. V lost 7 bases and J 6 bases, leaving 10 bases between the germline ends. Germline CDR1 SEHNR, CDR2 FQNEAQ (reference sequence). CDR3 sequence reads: CASTYRVNSPLHF. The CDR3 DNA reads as TGTGCCAGCACATACAGGGTTAATTCACCCCTCCACTTT.